This T cell receptor (beta chain) stems from a study of T cell responses to AZD1222 COVID-19 vaccine. This clone occurred once. The target antigen is unknown. Broader study findings: White British ancestry dominated among donors, who included more females, and clonal diversity was possibly underestimated. Compared with day 0, the breadth and depth of the Spike-specific TCR repertoire rose significantly after two doses of AZD1222.

Profiled with immunoSEQ multiplex PCR; TCRdb holds only in-frame clones, not every one. Of around 140,000 clones in the sample, about 89% are singletons; the top ten hold 3% to 4%. Germline CDR1 reads MNHEY; CDR2 reads SMNVEV (reference sequence). With 8 bases removed from V and 1 base from J, the gap between germline ends came to 21 bases. This CDR3 region has 16 residues. This TCR derives from an adult who received the AZD1222 COVID-19 vaccine. V usage is TRBV27 and J usage is TRBJ2-7; D may correspond to TRBD1 or TRBD2 (5 bases each). The sequences come from peripheral blood, collected 28 days after the second AZD1222 dose. The CDR3 bases are TGTGCCAGCGACCCCACCGGGGCAGGAGAATCCTACGAGCAGTACTTC. The encoded protein is CASDPTGAGESYEQYF.